These T cell receptor beta chains were read from a single sample in a study of blood T cells in healthy people across ages. TCRdb used MiXCR to reprocess the 5' RACE reads, holding one entry per CDR3 protein. Among fewer than 950,000 distinct CDR3 sequences listed, less than 70% were seen once. Sequencing was carried out using blood. All receptors come from a man aged 80 or over in good health. Both conserved end residues are part of each CDR3. D genes are given only for firm matches. A row's size may be missing; if present it is once, few, many or a size class.

D	J	size	V	CDR3	DNA
.	TRBJ2-3	.	TRBV7-2	CASSSPTGSTDTQYF	TGTGCCAGCAGCTCCCCGACAGGAAGCACAGATACGCAGTATTTT
.	TRBJ2-1	few	TRBV5-1	CASSFRQDFPYNEQFF	TGCGCCAGCAGCTTCCGACAGGACTTTCCCTACAATGAGCAGTTCTTC
.	TRBJ2-7	.	TRBV5-1	CASSPRTVNEQYF	TGCGCCAGCAGCCCCAGGACAGTAAACGAGCAGTACTTC
.	TRBJ1-1	.	TRBV30	CAWSRGSNTEAFF	TGTGCCTGGAGTAGGGGCTCGAACACTGAAGCTTTCTTT
.	TRBJ1-1	.	TRBV20-1	CSAREGPEAFF	TGCAGTGCTCGAGAAGGCCCTGAAGCTTTCTTT
TRBD1	TRBJ1-2	.	TRBV5-1	CASSPQGIYGYTF	TGCGCCAGCTCACCACAGGGGATCTATGGCTACACCTTC
TRBD2	TRBJ2-7	.	TRBV24-1	CATSDQRGLAEEQEQYF	TGTGCCACCAGTGACCAACGGGGACTAGCGGAGGAACAGGAGCAGTACTTC
TRBD1	TRBJ2-7	.	TRBV4-1	CASSQVGQGLGEQYF	TGCGCCAGCAGCCAAGTAGGACAGGGCCTGGGGGAGCAGTACTTC
.	TRBJ2-1	.	TRBV6-6	CASRQGPGDEQFF	TGTGCCAGCAGACAAGGCCCTGGGGATGAGCAGTTCTTC
.	TRBJ1-2	.	TRBV3-1	CASSQDPGGYTF	TGTGCCAGCAGCCAAGATCCTGGTGGCTACACCTTC
.	TRBJ2-7	.	TRBV7-6	CASSASAAYEQYF	TGTGCCAGCAGCGCCTCGGCAGCCTACGAGCAGTACTTC
TRBD1	TRBJ2-7	.	TRBV25-1	CASRGQDSYEQYF	TGTGCCAGCAGGGGACAGGACTCCTACGAGCAGTACTTC
.	TRBJ2-4	.	TRBV5-1	CASSSGDEAKNIQYF	TGCGCCAGCAGCTCGGGGGATGAGGCCAAAAACATTCAGTACTTC
.	TRBJ2-3	few	TRBV20-1	CSARDRILGTDTQYF	TGCAGTGCTAGAGATAGGATTTTAGGCACAGATACGCAGTATTTT
TRBD2	TRBJ2-3	.	TRBV11-2	CASRPQPGLAGAHRDAYF	TGTGCCAGCAGGCCACAACCGGGACTAGCGGGAGCGCACAGAGACGCGTATTTT
.	TRBJ2-2	.	TRBV27	CASSAYGELFF	TGTGCCAGCAGTGCCTACGGGGAGCTGTTTTTT
.	TRBJ2-1	.	TRBV4-1	CASSRSSEARSYNEQFF	TGCGCCAGCAGCCGGAGTTCAGAGGCTCGATCCTACAATGAGCAGTTCTTC
.	TRBJ2-5	.	TRBV5-1	CASSPDPGKETQYF	TGCGCCAGCAGCCCTGATCCAGGGAAAGAGACCCAGTACTTC
.	TRBJ2-1	.	TRBV29-1	CSVVRNRRYNEQFF	TGCAGCGTTGTGCGCAACAGGAGGTACAATGAGCAGTTCTTC
.	TRBJ2-7	.	TRBV10-3	CAINRANLGEQYF	TGTGCCATCAATCGGGCCAACCTGGGCGAGCAGTACTTC
TRBD1	TRBJ1-1	few	TRBV2	CASHRGLSAFF	TGTGCCAGCCACAGGGGCTTGTCGGCTTTCTTT
.	TRBJ1-2	.	TRBV27	CASSLSSLYGYAF	TGTGCCAGCAGTTTATCTTCACTCTATGGCTACGCCTTC
.	TRBJ2-7	few	TRBV6-6	CASRHSAGGTYEQYF	TGTGCCAGCAGGCACTCAGCGGGTGGCACCTACGAGCAGTACTTC
TRBD1	TRBJ2-5	.	TRBV10-3	CAISEPNPGTGGETQYF	TGTGCCATCAGTGAGCCCAACCCCGGGACAGGGGGAGAGACCCAGTACTTC
TRBD2	TRBJ2-5	few	TRBV25-1	CASSEAFSSSGIQETQYF	TGTGCCAGCAGTGAAGCATTTAGTTCTAGCGGAATTCAAGAGACCCAGTACTTC
.	TRBJ1-6	once	TRBV20-1	CSAPGAGEGSPLHF	TGCAGTGCTCCCGGGGCAGGGGAGGGTTCACCCCTCCACTTT
.	TRBJ2-5	.	TRBV5-5	CASFDTGTDAKETQYF	TGTGCCAGCTTCGACACCGGGACGGACGCTAAAGAGACCCAGTACTTC
TRBD2	TRBJ2-1	.	TRBV4-1	CASSPFPGGSLNEQFF	TGCGCCAGCAGCCCCTTTCCAGGCGGGAGCTTAAATGAGCAGTTCTTC
TRBD1	TRBJ2-7	.	TRBV2	CASNLGQGIYEQYF	TGTGCCAGCAACCTGGGACAGGGTATCTACGAGCAGTACTTC
.	TRBJ2-5	.	TRBV28	CASSSPDGVGETQYF	TGTGCCAGCAGTTCACCCGACGGCGTGGGGGAGACCCAGTACTTC
.	TRBJ1-2	few	TRBV11-1	CASSLAEDYGYTF	TGTGCCAGCAGCTTAGCAGAGGACTATGGCTACACCTTC
TRBD2	TRBJ2-7	few	TRBV20-1	CSARRREDTYEQYF	TGCAGTGCTAGGAGGCGGGAGGACACCTACGAGCAGTACTTC
TRBD1	TRBJ1-1	.	TRBV9	CASGGQGAEAFF	TGTGCCAGCGGGGGACAGGGGGCCGAAGCTTTCTTT
.	TRBJ1-5	.	TRBV28	CASTPGGSSNQPQHF	TGTGCCAGCACCCCCGGAGGGTCTAGCAATCAGCCCCAGCATTTT
TRBD2	TRBJ2-1	.	TRBV29-1	CSVLSGGGSIYNEQFF	TGCAGCGTCCTGAGCGGGGGCGGGAGTATTTACAATGAGCAGTTCTTC
.	TRBJ2-6	.	TRBV18	CASSPTSGGANVLTF	TGTGCCAGCTCACCAACGAGTGGTGGGGCCAACGTCCTGACTTTC
TRBD1	TRBJ2-7	.	TRBV5-6	CASSGTGTDYEQYF	TGTGCCAGCAGCGGAACCGGGACAGACTACGAGCAGTACTTC
.	TRBJ1-1	.	TRBV10-1	CASSEPPDTEAFF	TGCGCCAGCAGTGAGCCCCCAGACACTGAAGCTTTCTTT
.	TRBJ2-7	.	TRBV2	CAIREDPSYNEQYF	TGTGCCATCCGCGAGGATCCCTCCTACAATGAGCAGTACTTC
.	TRBJ2-5	many	TRBV12-3/TRBV12-4	CASSWGAATQYF	TGTGCCAGCAGTTGGGGTGCGGCTACCCAGTACTTC
.	TRBJ2-7	.	TRBV6-5	CASRRTRDTSYEQYF	TGTGCCAGCAGGCGGACCCGAGATACCTCCTACGAGCAGTACTTC
.	TRBJ2-4	.	TRBV5-1	CASSLTQAKNIQYF	TGCGCCAGCAGCTTGACGCAAGCCAAAAACATTCAGTACTTC
TRBD2	TRBJ2-1	.	TRBV15	CATSGREGWNEQFF	TGTGCCACCAGCGGGAGGGAGGGATGGAATGAGCAGTTCTTC
.	TRBJ2-1	.	TRBV6-1	CASRRASSYNEQFF	TGTGCCAGCAGGCGGGCTAGTAGCTACAATGAGCAGTTCTTC
.	TRBJ2-5	.	TRBV20-1	CSASALGNEQYF	TGCAGTGCTAGCGCTCTCGGCAATGAGCAGTACTTC
.	TRBJ1-4	.	TRBV9	CASSAYRAPNEKLFF	TGTGCCAGCAGCGCGTACAGAGCGCCTAATGAAAAACTGTTTTTT
.	TRBJ1-1	.	TRBV7-2	CASSPGIASKEAFF	TGTGCCAGCAGCCCGGGGATTGCCAGCAAAGAAGCTTTCTTT
.	TRBJ1-6	once	TRBV7-3	CAISTGVDSLLHF	TGTGCCATCAGCACGGGAGTGGATTCACTCCTCCACTTT